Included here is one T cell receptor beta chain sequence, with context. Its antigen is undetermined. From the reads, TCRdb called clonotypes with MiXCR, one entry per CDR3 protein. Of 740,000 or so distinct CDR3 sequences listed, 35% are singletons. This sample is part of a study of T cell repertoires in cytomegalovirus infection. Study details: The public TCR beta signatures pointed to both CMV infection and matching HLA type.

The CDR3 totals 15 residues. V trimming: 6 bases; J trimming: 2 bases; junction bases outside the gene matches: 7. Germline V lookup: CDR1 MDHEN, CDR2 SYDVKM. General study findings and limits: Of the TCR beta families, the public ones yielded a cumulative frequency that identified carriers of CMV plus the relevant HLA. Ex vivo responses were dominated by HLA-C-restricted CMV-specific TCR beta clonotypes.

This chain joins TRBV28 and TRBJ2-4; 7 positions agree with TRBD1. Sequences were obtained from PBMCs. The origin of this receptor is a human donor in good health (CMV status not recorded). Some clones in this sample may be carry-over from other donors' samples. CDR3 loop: CASRPDRESKNIQYF. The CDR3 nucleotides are TGTGCCAGCAGGCCCGACAGGGAATCCAAAAACATTCAGTACTTC.